These T cell receptor beta chains were read from a single sample in a study of T cells in Graves' hyperthyroidism and ophthalmopathy. A single record per CDR3 protein comes from TCRdb applying MiXCR to the multiplex PCR reads. This sample carries a few hundred thousand distinct CDR3 sequences, roughly an eighth of them seen once, and the ten largest clones take almost 35%. Input material: blood. Receptor source: a woman aged 40 to 50 with Graves' ophthalmopathy. The CDR3 runs from the conserved cysteine through the conserved F or W. A D gene is named only where the DNA matches it firmly. Size is stated for part of the rows, as once, few or many counts, or as a class when the clone is expanded.

j_call clone_size d_call cdr3_length v_call cdr3_nt cdr3_aa
TRBJ1-3 few . 13 TRBV27 TGTGCCACCCGTTCTTGGTCTGGAAACACCATATATTTT CATRSWSGNTIYF
TRBJ2-1 many . 16 TRBV7-9 TGTGCCAGCAGCTTAGCGCGTCTAAGCTCCTACAATGAGCAGTTCTTC CASSLARLSSYNEQFF
TRBJ2-7 many . 11 TRBV20-1 TGCAGTGCAGGGACCGACTACGAGCAGTACTTC CSAGTDYEQYF
TRBJ2-4 many TRBD1 16 TRBV19 TGTGCCAGTAGTGCCCCCACGACAGGGGCCAAAAACATTCAGTACTTC CASSAPTTGAKNIQYF
TRBJ2-1 . . 15 TRBV20-1 TGCAGTGCTAGAAAATGGGGCTCCTCAGGCAATGAGCAGTTCTTC CSARKWGSSGNEQFF
TRBJ2-3 few . 13 TRBV2 TGTGCCGGCAGTGGGGGGAACACAGATACGCAGTATTTT CAGSGGNTDTQYF
TRBJ1-2 . TRBD1 14 TRBV19 TGTGCCAGTAGTTCCGGGACAGCGATCTATGGCTACACCTTC CASSSGTAIYGYTF
TRBJ1-2 many TRBD1 14 TRBV2 TGTGCCAGCAGTGAAGGGACAGGGGGCTATGGCTACACCTTC CASSEGTGGYGYTF
TRBJ1-2 . . 14 TRBV7-9 TGTGCCAGCAGCTTTGGGGGCCTATCCCTGGGCTACACCTTC CASSFGGLSLGYTF
TRBJ1-1 . . 15 TRBV5-4 TGTGCCAGCAGCTGGCAGGACCTTATGAACACTGAAGCTTTCTTT CASSWQDLMNTEAFF
TRBJ2-1 few . 16 TRBV19 TGTGCCAGTAGTATAGAAGGGACCGACGCCTACAATGAGCAGTTCTTC CASSIEGTDAYNEQFF
TRBJ1-5 many . 13 TRBV2 TGTGCCAGCAGTGAATGGGTCGGTCAGCCCCAGCATTTT CASSEWVGQPQHF
TRBJ1-1 . . 16 TRBV5-4 TGTGCCAGCAGCCGGGTGGGGGGCAGGGTGAACACTGAAGCTTTCTTT CASSRVGGRVNTEAFF
TRBJ2-5 . . 15 TRBV4-1 TGCGCCAGCAGCCCCCCCCCGGGCGCCCAAGAGACCCAGTACTTC CASSPPPGAQETQYF
TRBJ2-3 many TRBD2 15 TRBV7-9 TGTGCCAGCAGCTTAGGCGGGGGGGCGGCAGATACGCAGTATTTT CASSLGGGAADTQYF
TRBJ2-2 many TRBD2 17 TRBV20-1 TGCAGTGCTAGAAGCCTAGCGGGAGCGCTTAACACCGGGGAGCTGTTTTTT CSARSLAGALNTGELFF
TRBJ1-5 . . 13 TRBV20-1 TGCAGTGCTAGAGGGGGGGTAACTCAGCCCCAGCATTTT CSARGGVTQPQHF
TRBJ1-2 many . 14 TRBV20-1 TGCAGTGCTAGAGATATGATTCAGGTTTATGGCTACACCTTC CSARDMIQVYGYTF
TRBJ2-1 . TRBD2 18 TRBV28 TGTGCCAGCAGTTTCCTAGCGGGAGGGCCGGGCTCCTACAATGAGCAGTTCTTC CASSFLAGGPGSYNEQFF
TRBJ1-2 few . 14 TRBV20-1 TGCAGTGGTCGGAAGGCGGGGGAGGCAGGTGGCTACACCTTC CSGRKAGEAGGYTF
TRBJ2-3 many . 13 TRBV29-1 TGCAGCGTCCCAGAGTCAAACACAGATACGCAGTATTTT CSVPESNTDTQYF
TRBJ2-4 few TRBD2 14 TRBV12-3/TRBV12-4 TGTGCCAGCAGCCAAAGCGGGGCAAGAAACATTCAGTACTTC CASSQSGARNIQYF
TRBJ1-1 many . 13 TRBV5-1 TGCGCCAGCAGCTTGGGGACAGTTACTGAAGCTTTCTTT CASSLGTVTEAFF
TRBJ2-7 many . 12 TRBV3-1 TGTGCCAGCAGCCAAACCTCGGGCGAGCAGTACTTC CASSQTSGEQYF
TRBJ2-7 many TRBD1 14 TRBV6-1 TGTGCCAGCAGTGGGGGGACAGGGGCCTACGAGCAGTACTTC CASSGGTGAYEQYF
TRBJ2-1 many . 14 TRBV2 TGTGCCGCAAGTGGGCCAGATTCCTACAATGAGCAGTTCTTC CAASGPDSYNEQFF
TRBJ2-5 . TRBD1 12 TRBV6-1 TGTGCCAGCATATCAGGGGGAGAGACCCAGTACTTC CASISGGETQYF
TRBJ1-2 few . 14 TRBV14 TGTGCCAGCAGCCAAGATCTTTGGAACTATGGCTACACCTTC CASSQDLWNYGYTF